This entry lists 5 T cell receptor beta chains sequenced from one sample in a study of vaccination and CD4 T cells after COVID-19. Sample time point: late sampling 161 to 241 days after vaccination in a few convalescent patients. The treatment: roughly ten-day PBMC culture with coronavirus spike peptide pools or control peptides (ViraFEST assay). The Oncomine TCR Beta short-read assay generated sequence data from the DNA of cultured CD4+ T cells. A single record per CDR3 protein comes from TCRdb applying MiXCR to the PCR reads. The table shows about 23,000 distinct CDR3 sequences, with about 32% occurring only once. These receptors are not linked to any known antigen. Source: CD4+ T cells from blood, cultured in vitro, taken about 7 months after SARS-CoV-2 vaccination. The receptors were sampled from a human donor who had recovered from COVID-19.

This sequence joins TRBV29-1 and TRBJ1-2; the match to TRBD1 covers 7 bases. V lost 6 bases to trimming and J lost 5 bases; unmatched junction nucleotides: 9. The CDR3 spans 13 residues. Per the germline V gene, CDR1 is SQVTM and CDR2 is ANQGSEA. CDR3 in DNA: TGCAGCGTACAACCCGGGACAGCTTATGGCTACACCTTC. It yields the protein CSVQPGTAYGYTF.

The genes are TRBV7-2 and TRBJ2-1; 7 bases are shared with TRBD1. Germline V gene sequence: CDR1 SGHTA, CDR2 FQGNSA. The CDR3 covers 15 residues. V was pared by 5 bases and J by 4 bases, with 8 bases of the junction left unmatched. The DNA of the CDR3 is TGTGCCAGCAGCACCAGCCCACAGGGGTACAATGAGCAGTTCTTC. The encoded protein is CASSTSPQGYNEQFF.

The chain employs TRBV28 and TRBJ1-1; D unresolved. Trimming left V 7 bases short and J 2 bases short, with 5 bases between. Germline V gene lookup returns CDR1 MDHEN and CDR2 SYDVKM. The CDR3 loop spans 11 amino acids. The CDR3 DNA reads TGTGCCAGCACAGGAAACACTGAAGCTTTCTTT. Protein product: CASTGNTEAFF. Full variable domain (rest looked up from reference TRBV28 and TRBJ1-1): DVKVTQSSRYLVKRTGEKVFLECVQDMDHENMFWYRQDPGLGLRLIYFSYDVKMKEKGDIPEGYSVSREKKERFSLILESASTNQTSMYLCASTGNTEAFFGQGTRLTVV.

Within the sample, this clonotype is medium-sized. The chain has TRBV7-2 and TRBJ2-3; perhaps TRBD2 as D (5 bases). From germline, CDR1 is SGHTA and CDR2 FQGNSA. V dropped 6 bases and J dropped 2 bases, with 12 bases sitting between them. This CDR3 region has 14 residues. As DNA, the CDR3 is TGTGCCAGCAGGGAGGCCGTAGTCACAGATACGCAGTATTTT. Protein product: CASREAVVTDTQYF.

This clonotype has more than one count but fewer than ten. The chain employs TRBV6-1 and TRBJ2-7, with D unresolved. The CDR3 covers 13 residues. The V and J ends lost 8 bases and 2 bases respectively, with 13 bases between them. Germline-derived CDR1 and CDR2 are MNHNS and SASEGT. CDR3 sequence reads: CASQRALPYEQYF. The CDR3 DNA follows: TGTGCCAGCCAAAGGGCCCTCCCCTACGAGCAGTACTTC.